Sequencing of this T cell receptor (beta chain) was carried out in a study of blood T cell repertoires in COVID-19. Overall study: Acute and convalescent COVID-19 specimens originated in the United States, Italy and Spain. T cells, B-cell-depleted T cells, or PBMCs provided the cDNA or gDNA that served as material.

Original processing notes: Counts of nucleated cells, estimated from reference gene primer amplification, were obtained. This table comes from immunoSEQ multiplex PCR, and its TCRdb copy is limited to in-frame clones, with some not included. The DNA was the basis for D and trimming; V, J and clone size are from that table. The data contain 100,000 to 150,000 clones, 65% to 85% of them singletons. The V and J ends lost 9 bases and 0 bases respectively, with 21 bases between them. Germline V CDR1 and CDR2: LNHDA, SQIVND (reference sequence). The CDR3 sequence is 17 residues long. The sample consisted of peripheral blood. The clonotype was recovered from a woman aged 80 or over with acute or convalescent COVID-19. The rearrangement joins TRBV19 to TRBJ2-1; TRBD1 is a possible D gene (6 bases). The CDR3 DNA reads as TGTGCCAGCAAGGTAACAGGGTACATGAGCTCCTACAATGAGCAGTTCTTC. Protein: CASKVTGYMSSYNEQFF.